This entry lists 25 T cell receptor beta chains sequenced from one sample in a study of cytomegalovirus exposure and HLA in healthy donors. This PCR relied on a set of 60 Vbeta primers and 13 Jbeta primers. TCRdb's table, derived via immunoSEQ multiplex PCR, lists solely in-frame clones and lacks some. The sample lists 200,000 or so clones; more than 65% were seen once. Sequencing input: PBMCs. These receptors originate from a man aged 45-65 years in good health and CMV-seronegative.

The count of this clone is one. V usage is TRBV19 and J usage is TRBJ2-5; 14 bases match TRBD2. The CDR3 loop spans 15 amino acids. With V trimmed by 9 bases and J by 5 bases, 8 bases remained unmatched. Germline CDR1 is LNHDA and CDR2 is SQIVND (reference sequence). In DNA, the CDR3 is TGTGCCAGCCAAACATGGACTAGCGGGGGGGAGACCCAGTACTTC. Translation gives CASQTWTSGGETQYF.

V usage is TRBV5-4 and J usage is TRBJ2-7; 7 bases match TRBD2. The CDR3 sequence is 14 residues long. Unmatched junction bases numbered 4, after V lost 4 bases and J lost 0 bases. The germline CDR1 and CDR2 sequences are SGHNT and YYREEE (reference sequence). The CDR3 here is CASSVGGISYEQYF. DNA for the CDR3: TGTGCCAGCAGCGTGGGAGGGATCTCCTACGAGCAGTACTTC. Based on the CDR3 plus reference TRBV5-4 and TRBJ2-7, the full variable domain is ETGVTQSPTHLIKTRGQQVTLRCSSQSGHNTVSWYQQALGQGPQFIFQYYREEENGRGNFPPRFSGLQFPNYSSELNVNALELDDSALYLCASSVGGISYEQYFGPGTRLTVT.

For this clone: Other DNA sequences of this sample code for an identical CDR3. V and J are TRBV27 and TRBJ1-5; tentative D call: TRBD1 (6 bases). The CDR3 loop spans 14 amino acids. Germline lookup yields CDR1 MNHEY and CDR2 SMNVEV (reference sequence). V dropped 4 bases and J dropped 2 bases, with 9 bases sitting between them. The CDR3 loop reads CASSSTGRNQPQHF. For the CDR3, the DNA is TGTGCCAGCAGTTCGACAGGCCGCAATCAGCCCCAGCATTTT.

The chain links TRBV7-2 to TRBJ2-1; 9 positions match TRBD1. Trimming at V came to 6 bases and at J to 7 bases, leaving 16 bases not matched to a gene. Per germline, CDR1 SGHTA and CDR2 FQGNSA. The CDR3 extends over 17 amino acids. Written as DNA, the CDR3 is TGTGCCAGCAGTCTTATCACCAGGACAGGGGCGAGGAATGAGCAGTTCTTC. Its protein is CASSLITRTGARNEQFF.

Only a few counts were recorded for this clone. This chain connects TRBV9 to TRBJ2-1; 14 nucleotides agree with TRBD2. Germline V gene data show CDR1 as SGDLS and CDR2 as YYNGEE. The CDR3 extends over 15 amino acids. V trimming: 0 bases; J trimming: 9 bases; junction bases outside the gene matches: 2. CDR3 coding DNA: TGTGCCAGCAGCGTAGGACTAGCGGGAGGGCCTGAGCAGTTCTTC. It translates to CASSVGLAGGPEQFF.

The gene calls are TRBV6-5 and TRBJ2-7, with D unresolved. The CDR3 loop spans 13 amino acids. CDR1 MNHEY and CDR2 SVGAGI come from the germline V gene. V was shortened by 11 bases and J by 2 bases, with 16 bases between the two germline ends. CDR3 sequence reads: CAAPVASTYEQYF. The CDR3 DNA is TGTGCCGCTCCCGTCGCGAGTACCTACGAGCAGTACTTC.

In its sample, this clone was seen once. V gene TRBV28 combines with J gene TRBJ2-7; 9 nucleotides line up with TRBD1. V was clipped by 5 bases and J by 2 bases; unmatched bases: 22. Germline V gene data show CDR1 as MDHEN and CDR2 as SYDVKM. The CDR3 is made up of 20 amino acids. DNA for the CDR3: TGTGCCAGCAGTCCGCTGACTACTTCCCCGGACAGGGGCTTTGCCTACGAGCAGTACTTC. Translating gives CASSPLTTSPDRGFAYEQYF.

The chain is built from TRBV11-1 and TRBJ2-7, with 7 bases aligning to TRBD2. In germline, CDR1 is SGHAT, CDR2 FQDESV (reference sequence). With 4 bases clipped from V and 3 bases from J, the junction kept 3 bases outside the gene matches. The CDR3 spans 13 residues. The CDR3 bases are TGTGCCAGCAGCTGGACTAGACGCTACGAGCAGTACTTC. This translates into CASSWTRRYEQYF.

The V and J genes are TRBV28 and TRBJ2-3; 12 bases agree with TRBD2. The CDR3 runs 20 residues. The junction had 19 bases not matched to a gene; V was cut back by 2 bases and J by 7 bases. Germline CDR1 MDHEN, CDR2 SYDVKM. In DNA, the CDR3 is TGTGCCAGCAGTTTAAGTTCTAGCGGGAGGGTCAGGGATCGTTCATATACGCAGTATTTT. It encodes CASSLSSSGRVRDRSYTQYF.

The CDR3 region is CASSQKAGTEAFF. The CDR3 DNA sequence: TGTGCCAGCAGCCAAAAGGCAGGAACTGAAGCTTTCTTT. The V gene is TRBV7-9, the J gene TRBJ1-1; D gene ambiguous. CDR3 length: 13 amino acids. The germline gives CDR1 SEHNR, CDR2 FQNEAQ (reference sequence). V was cut by 5 bases and J by 5 bases, with 12 bases left in between.

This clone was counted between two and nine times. Here the CDR3 DNA reads TGCGCCAGCAGCTCTTTGACAGGGGGCGCCAACACCGGGGAGCTGTTTTTT. Protein sequence: CASSSLTGGANTGELFF. The chain couples TRBV4-1 to TRBJ2-2; 10 bases match TRBD1. CDR1 is MGHRA, CDR2 YSYEKL, per germline. V trimming: 5 bases; J trimming: 2 bases; junction bases outside the gene matches: 8. The CDR3 loop spans 17 amino acids.

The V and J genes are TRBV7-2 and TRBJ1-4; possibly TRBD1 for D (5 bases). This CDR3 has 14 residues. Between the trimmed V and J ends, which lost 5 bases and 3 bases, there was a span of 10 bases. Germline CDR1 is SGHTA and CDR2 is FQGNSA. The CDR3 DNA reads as TGTGCCAGCAGCCCGGCGGGGGCTAATGAAAAACTGTTTTTT. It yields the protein CASSPAGANEKLFF.

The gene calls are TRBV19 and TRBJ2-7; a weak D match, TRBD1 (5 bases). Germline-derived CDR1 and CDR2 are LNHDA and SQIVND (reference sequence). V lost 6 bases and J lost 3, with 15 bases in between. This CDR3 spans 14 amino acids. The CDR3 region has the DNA TGTGCCAGTAGCCCACAGTCCCAGGGCTACGAGCAGTACTTC. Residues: CASSPQSQGYEQYF.

DNA for the CDR3: TGTGCCAGCAGCTGGAGGGGACGGACAATTGGCGAGCAGTACTTC. It encodes CASSWRGRTIGEQYF. The chain employs TRBV13 and TRBJ2-7, with D possibly matching TRBD2 (6 bases). This CDR3 has 15 amino acids. V lost 4 bases, J lost 6 bases, and 19 bases lay in between. Per germline, CDR1 PRHDT and CDR2 FYEKMQ (reference sequence).

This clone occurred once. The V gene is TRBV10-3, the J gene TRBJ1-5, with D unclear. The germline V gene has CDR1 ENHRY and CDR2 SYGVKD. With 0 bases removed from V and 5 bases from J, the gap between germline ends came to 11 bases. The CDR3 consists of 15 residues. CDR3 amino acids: CAISESWASDQPQHF. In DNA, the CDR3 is TGTGCCATCAGTGAGTCGTGGGCATCCGATCAGCCCCAGCATTTT.

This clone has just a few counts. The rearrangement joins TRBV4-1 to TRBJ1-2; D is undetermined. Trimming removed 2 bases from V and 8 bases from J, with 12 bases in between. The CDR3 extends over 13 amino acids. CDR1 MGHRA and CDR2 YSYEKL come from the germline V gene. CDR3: CASSQQPAEGYTF. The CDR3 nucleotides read TGCGCCAGCAGCCAACAACCCGCAGAAGGCTACACCTTC.

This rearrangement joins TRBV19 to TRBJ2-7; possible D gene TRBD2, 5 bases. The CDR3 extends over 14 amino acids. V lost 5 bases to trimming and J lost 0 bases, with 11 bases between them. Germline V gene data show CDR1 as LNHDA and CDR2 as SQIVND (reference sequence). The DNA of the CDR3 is TGTGCCAGTAGTGTGAGGGCTTACTCCTACGAGCAGTACTTC. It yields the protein CASSVRAYSYEQYF.

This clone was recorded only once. CDR3 nucleotide sequence: TGTGCCAGCGGAAAAGGGGGACGACGTCTGGACGAGCAGTACTTC. This codes for CASGKGGRRLDEQYF. This chain connects TRBV6-1 to TRBJ2-7; TRBD1 might be the D (6 bases). CDR1 and CDR2 (germline): MNHNS, SASEGT. The CDR3 has 15 amino acids. V was cut by 8 bases and J by 5 bases, with 22 bases left in between.

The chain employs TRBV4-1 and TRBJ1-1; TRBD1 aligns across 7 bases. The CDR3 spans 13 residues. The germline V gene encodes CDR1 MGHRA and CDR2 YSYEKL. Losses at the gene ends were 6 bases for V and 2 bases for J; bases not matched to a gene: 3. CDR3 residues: CASSYRGNTEAFF. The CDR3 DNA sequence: TGCGCCAGCAGTTACAGGGGAAACACTGAAGCTTTCTTT.

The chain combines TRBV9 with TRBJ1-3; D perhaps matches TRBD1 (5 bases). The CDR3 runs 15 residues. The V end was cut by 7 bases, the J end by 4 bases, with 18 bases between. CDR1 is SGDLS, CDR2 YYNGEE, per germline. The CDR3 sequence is CASHNLGASGNTIYF. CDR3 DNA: TGTGCCAGCCACAACCTAGGGGCTTCAGGAAACACCATATATTTT.

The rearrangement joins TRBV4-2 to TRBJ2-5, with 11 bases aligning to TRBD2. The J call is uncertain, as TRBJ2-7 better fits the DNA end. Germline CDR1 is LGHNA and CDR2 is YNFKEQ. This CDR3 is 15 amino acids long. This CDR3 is CASGHIAGGPYEQYF. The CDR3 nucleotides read TGTGCCAGCGGACACATAGCGGGAGGGCCCTACGAGCAGTACTTC.

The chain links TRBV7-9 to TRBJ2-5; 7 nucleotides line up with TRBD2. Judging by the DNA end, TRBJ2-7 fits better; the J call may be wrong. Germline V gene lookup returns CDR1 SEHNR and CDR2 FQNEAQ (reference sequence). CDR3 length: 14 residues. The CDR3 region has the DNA TGTGCCAGCAGCCCCCCCGGGGGGAGTCACGAGCAGTACTTC. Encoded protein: CASSPPGGSHEQYF.

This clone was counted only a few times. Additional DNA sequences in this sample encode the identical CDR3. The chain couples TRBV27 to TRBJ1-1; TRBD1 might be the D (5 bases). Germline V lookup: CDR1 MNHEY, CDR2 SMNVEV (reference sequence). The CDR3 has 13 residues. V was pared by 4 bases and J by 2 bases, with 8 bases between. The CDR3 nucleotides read TGTGCCAGCAGTTACCAGGGTAACACTGAAGCTTTCTTT. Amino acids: CASSYQGNTEAFF.

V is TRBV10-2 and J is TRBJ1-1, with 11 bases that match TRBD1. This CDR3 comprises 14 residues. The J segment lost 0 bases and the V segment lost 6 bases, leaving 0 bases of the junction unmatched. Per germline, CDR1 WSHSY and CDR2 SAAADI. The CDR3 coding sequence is TGCGCCAGCAGGGACAGGGGGCTGAACACTGAAGCTTTCTTT. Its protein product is CASRDRGLNTEAFF.

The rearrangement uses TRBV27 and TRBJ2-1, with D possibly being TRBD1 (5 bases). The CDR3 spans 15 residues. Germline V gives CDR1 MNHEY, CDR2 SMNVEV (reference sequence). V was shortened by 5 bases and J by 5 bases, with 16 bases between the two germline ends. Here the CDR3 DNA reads TGTGCCAGCAGTGGGGCAGGAAGACATAACAATGAGCAGTTCTTC. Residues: CASSGAGRHNNEQFF.